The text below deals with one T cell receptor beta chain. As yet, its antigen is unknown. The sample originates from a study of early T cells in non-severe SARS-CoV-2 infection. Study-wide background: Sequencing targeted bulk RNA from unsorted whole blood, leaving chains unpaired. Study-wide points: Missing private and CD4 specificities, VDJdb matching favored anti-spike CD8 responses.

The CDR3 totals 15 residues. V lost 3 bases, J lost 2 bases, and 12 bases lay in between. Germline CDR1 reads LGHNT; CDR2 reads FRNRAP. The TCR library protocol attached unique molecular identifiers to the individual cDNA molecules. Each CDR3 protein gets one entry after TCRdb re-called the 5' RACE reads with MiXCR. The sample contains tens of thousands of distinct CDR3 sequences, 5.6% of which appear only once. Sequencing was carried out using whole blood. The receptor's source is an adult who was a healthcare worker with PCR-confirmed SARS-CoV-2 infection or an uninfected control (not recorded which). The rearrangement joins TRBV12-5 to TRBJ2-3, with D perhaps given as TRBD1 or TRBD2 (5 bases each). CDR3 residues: CASGFGARFTDTQYF. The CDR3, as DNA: TGTGCTAGTGGTTTCGGGGCCAGATTCACAGATACGCAGTATTTT.